This T cell receptor beta chain derives from a study of cytomegalovirus exposure and HLA in healthy donors. Study-wide results and limits: Published work reported that the classifier diagnosed cytomegalovirus status with high specificity and sensitivity. Most TCR sequences were uncommon, yet certain public TCRs appeared in many donors.

About this clone itself: Its cognate antigen is unknown.

The assay was immunoSEQ multiplex PCR, and TCRdb's table has in-frame clones only and misses some. The sample has approximately 65,000 clones, approximately 96% seen once. The CDR3 has 13 residues. Trimming cost V 6 bases and J 3 bases, with 12 bases left between them. CDR1 is SGHAT, CDR2 FQNNGV, per germline. The 120-subject validation cohort, separate from the approximately 630-subject first cohort, included the donors. The sequence was obtained from a man aged 18 to 30 in good health and CMV-seronegative. V usage is TRBV11-2 and J usage is TRBJ2-7; D possibly corresponds to TRBD2 (6 bases). Material for sequencing was PBMCs. DNA of the CDR3: TGTGCCAGCAGGATAGCGGCTGTCTACGAGCAGTACTTC. Its protein product is CASRIAAVYEQYF.